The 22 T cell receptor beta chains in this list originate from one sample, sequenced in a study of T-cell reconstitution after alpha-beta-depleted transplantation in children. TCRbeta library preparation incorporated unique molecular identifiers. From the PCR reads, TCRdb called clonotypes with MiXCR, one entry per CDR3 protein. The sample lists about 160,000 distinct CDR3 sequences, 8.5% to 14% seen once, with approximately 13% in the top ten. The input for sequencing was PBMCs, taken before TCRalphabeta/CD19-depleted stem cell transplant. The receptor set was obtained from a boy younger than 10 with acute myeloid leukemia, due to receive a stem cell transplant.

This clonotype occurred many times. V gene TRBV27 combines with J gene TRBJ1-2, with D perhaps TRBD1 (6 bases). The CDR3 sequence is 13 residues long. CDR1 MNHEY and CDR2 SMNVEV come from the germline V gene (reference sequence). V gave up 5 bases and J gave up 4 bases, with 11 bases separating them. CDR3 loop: CASSPQGSYGYTF. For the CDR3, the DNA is TGTGCCAGCAGTCCACAGGGATCCTATGGCTACACCTTC.

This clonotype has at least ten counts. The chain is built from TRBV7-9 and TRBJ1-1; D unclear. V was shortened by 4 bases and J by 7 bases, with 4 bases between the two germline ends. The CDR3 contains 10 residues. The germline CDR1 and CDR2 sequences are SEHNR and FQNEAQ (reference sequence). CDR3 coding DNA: TGTGCCAGCAGCTCGAATGAAGCTTTCTTT. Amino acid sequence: CASSSNEAFF. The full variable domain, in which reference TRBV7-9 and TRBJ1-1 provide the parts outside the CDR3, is DTGVSQNPRHKITKRGQNVTFRCDPISEHNRLYWYRQTLGQGPEFLTYFQNEAQLEKSRLLSDRFSAERPKGSFSTLEIQRTEQGDSAMYLCASSSNEAFFGQGTRLTVV.

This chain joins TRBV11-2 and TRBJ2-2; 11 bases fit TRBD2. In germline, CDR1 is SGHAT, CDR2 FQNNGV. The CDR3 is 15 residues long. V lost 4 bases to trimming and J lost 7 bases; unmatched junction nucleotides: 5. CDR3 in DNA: TGTGCCAGCAGCTCTTTAGCGGGAGGGCTCGGGGAGCTGTTTTTT. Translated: CASSSLAGGLGELFF.

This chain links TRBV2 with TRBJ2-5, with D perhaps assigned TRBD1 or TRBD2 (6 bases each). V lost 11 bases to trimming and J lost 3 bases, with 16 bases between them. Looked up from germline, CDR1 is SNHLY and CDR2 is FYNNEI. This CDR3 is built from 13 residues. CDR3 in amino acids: CAGGGSREETQYF. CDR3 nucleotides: TGTGCCGGAGGGGGGTCGCGGGAAGAGACCCAGTACTTC.

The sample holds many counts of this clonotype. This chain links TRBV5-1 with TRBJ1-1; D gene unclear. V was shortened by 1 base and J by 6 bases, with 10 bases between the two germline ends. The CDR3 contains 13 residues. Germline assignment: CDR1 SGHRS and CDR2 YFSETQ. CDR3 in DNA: TGCGCCAGCAGCTTGACCCAATTAGCTGAAGCTTTCTTT. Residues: CASSLTQLAEAFF.

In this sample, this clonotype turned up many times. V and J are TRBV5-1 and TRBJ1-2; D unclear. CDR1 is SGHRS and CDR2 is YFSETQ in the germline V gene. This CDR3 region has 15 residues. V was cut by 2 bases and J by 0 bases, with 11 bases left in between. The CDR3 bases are TGCGCCAGCAGCTTTGTAGGTAGCGCTAACTATGGCTACACCTTC. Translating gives CASSFVGSANYGYTF.

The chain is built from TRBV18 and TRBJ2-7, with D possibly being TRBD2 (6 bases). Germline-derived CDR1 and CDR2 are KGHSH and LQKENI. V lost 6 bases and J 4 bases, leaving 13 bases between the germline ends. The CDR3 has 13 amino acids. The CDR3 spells CASSLEEGYEQYF. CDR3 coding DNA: TGTGCCAGCTCCCTCGAGGAGGGGTACGAGCAGTACTTC.

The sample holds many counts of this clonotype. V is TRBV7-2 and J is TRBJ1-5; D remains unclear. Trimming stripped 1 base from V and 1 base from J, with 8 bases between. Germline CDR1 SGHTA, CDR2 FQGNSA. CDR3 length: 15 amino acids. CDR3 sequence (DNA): TGTGCCAGCAGCTTAGAACCTAGAAGCAATCAGCCCCAGCATTTT. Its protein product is CASSLEPRSNQPQHF.

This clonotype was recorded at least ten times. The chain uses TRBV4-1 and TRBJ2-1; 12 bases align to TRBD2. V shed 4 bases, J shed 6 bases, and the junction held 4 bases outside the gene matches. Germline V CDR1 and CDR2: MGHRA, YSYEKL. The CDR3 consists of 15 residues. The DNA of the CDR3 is TGCGCCAGCAGCCGGACTAGCGGGGACTCCAATGAGCAGTTCTTC. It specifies CASSRTSGDSNEQFF.

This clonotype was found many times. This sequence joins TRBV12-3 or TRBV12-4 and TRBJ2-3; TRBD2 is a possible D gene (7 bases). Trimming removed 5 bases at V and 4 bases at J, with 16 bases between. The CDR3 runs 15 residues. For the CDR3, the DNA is TGTGCCAGCAGTGAGGTGGTGGGGGGGCCAGATACGCAGTATTTT. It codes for CASSEVVGGPDTQYF.

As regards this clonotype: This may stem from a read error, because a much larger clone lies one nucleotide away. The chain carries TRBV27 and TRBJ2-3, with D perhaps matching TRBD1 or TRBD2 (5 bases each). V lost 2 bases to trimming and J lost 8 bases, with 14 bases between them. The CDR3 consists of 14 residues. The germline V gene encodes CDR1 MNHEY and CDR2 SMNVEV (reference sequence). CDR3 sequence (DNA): TGTGCCAGCAGTTTAGGGATAGGGACGATTACGCAGTATTTT. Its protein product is CASSLGIGTITQYF.

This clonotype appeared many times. CDR3 sequence: CASSFFGLAGDTGELFF. In nucleotides, the CDR3 is TGTGCCAGCAGTTTCTTTGGACTAGCGGGGGACACCGGGGAGCTGTTTTTT. This sequence joins TRBV12-3 or TRBV12-4 and TRBJ2-2; TRBD2 agrees at 13 bases. J lost 3 bases, V lost 3 bases, and 4 bases had no gene match. The CDR3 loop spans 17 amino acids.

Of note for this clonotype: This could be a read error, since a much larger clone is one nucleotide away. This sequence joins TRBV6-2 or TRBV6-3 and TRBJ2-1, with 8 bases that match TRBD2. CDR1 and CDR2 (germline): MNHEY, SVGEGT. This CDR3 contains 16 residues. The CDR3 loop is CPSSPLAGRSYNEQFF. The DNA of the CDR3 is TGTCCCAGCAGTCCCTTAGCGGGGCGCTCCTACAATGAGCAGTTCTTC.

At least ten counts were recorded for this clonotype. Here the CDR3 DNA reads TGCGCCAGCAGCTTGGCCTTAGCGGGAGTCTACGAGCAGTACTTC. This sequence encodes CASSLALAGVYEQYF. The V gene is TRBV5-1, the J gene TRBJ2-7, with TRBD2 matching over 9 bases. This CDR3 spans 15 amino acids. Germline V gene data show CDR1 as SGHRS and CDR2 as YFSETQ. With 0 bases clipped from V and 3 bases from J, the junction kept 4 bases outside the gene matches.

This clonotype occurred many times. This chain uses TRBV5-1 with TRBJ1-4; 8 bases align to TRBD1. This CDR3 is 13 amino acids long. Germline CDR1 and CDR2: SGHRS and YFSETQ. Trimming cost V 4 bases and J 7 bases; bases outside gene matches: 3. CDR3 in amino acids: CASSRGQGEKLFF. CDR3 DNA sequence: TGCGCCAGCAGCCGCGGACAGGGTGAAAAACTGTTTTTT.

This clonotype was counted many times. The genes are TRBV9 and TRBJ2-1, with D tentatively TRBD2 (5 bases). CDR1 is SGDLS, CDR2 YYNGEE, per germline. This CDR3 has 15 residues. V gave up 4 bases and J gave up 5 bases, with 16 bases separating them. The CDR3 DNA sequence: TGTGCCAGCAGCCCGACTAATCGTCCTAACAATGAGCAGTTCTTC. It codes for CASSPTNRPNNEQFF.

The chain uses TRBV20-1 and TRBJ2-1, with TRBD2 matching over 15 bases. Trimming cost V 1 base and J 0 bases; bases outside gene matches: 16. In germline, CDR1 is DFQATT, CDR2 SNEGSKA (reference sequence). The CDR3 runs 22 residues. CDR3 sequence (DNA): TGCAGTGCTAGAGGGCAGCCAAAACGGACTAGCGGGAGGGCGAGCTCCTACAATGAGCAGTTCTTC. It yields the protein CSARGQPKRTSGRASSYNEQFF.

As DNA, the CDR3 is TGCAGTGCTCCCGAGGGGGCCCTCGATGAGCAGTTCTTC. This sequence encodes CSAPEGALDEQFF. The chain uses TRBV20-1 and TRBJ2-1; 7 bases agree with TRBD1. The CDR3 is 13 amino acids. CDR1 and CDR2 from the germline V gene are DFQATT and SNEGSKA (reference sequence). V was clipped by 5 bases and J by 8 bases; unmatched bases: 9.

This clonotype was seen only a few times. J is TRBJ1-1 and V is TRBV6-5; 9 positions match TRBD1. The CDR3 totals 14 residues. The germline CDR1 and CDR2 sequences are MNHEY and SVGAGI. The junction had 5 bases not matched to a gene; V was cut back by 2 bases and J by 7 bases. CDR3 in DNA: TGTGCCAGCAGTTACGGGACAGGGAAATATGAAGCTTTCTTT. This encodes CASSYGTGKYEAFF.

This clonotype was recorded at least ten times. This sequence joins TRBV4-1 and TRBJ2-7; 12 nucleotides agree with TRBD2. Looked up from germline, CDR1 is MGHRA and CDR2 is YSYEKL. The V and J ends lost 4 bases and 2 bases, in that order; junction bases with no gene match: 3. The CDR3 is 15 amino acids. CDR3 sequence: CASSLRTSGAYEQYF. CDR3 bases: TGCGCCAGCAGCCTACGGACTAGCGGGGCCTACGAGCAGTACTTC.

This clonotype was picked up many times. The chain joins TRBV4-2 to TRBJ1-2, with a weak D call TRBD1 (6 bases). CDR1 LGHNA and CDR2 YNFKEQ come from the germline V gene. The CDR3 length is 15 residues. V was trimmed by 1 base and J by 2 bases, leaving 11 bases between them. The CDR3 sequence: CASSQVSGANYGYTF. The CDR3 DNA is TGTGCCAGCAGCCAAGTATCAGGGGCCAACTATGGCTACACCTTC.

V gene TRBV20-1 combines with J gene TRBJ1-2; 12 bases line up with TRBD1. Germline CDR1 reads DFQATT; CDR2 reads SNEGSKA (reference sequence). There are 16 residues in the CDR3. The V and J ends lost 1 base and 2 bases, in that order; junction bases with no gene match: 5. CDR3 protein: CSARALGTGGNYGYTF. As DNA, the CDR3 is TGCAGTGCTAGAGCGCTCGGGACAGGGGGCAACTATGGCTACACCTTC.